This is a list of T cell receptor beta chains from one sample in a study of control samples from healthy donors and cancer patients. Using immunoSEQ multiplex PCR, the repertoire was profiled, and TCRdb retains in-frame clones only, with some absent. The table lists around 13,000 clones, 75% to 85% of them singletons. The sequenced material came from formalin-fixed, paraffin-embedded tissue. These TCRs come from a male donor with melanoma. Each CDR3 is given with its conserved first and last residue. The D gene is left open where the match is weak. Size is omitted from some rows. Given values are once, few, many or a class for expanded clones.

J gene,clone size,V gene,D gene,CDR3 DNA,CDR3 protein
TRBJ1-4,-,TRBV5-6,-,TGTGCCAGCAGCTTTAGGGGGATTAATGAAAAACTGTTTTTT,CASSFRGINEKLFF
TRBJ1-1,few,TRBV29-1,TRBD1,TGCAGCGTTACGGACAGGGGAAAGGGCACTGAAGCTTTCTTT,CSVTDRGKGTEAFF
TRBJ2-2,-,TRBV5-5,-,TGTGCCAGCAGAGGGGGGGTTTCCGCGAACACCGGGGAGCTGTTTTTT,CASRGGVSANTGELFF
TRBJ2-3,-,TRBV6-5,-,TGTGCCAGCAGTTACTCGAGGTCATCATCGGGAAATACGCAGTATTTT,CASSYSRSSSGNTQYF
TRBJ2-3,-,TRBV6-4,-,TGTGCCAGCAGTGACTCAGGCGTTACCACAGATACGCAGTATTTT,CASSDSGVTTDTQYF
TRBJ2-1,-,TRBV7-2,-,TGTGCCAGCAGCTTAGCGGGGGGGCTCTGGGATGAGCAGTTCTTC,CASSLAGGLWDEQFF
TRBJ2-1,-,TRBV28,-,TGTGCCAGCAGTTCTGGGGGGCGAAGTTTAATTGAGCAGTTCTTC,CASSSGGRSLIEQFF
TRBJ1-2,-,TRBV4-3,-,TGCGCCAGCAGTGATTCCGGCGGGGGAGTAAACTATGGCTACACCTTC,CASSDSGGGVNYGYTF
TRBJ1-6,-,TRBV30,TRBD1,TGTGCCTGGAGTGTACCTGGACAGGAAAATTCACCCCTCCACTTT,CAWSVPGQENSPLHF
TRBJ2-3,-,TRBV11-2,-,TGTGCCAGCAGCTTAGGAAGGGCTGGGGTCACGCAGTATTTT,CASSLGRAGVTQYF
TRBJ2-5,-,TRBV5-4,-,TGTGCCAGCAGCTTGGATGCGAACCTCCAAGAGACCCAGTACTTC,CASSLDANLQETQYF
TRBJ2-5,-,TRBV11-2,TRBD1,TGTGCCAGCAGCTGGGGGACAGGACGTATGGGCCAAGAGACCCAGTACTTC,CASSWGTGRMGQETQYF
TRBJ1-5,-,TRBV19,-,TGTGCCAGTAATGGCCGCAATCAGCCCCAGCATTTT,CASNGRNQPQHF
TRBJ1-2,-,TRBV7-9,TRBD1,TGTGCCAGCAGCTTAACAGGGGGCGGCTATGGCTACACCTTC,CASSLTGGGYGYTF
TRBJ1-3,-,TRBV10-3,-,TGTGCCATCAATCCAAATGGAGGAAACACCATATATTTT,CAINPNGGNTIYF
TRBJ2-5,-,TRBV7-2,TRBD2,TGTGCCAGCAGCTTAAAAGCGGGGGGGCCACAAGAGACCCAGTACTTC,CASSLKAGGPQETQYF
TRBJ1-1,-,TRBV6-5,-,TGTGCCAGCAGGACGGACAGGAACACTGAAGCTTTCTTT,CASRTDRNTEAFF
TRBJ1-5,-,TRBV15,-,TGTGCCACCAGCAAAGAGGGGGTGGATCAGCCCCAGCATTTT,CATSKEGVDQPQHF
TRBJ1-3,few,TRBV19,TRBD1,TGTGCCAGTAGTCGAGGGGACAGCTCTGGAAACACCATATATTTT,CASSRGDSSGNTIYF
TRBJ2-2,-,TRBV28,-,TGTGCCAGCAGAGGCGGGACGCTGAACACCGGGGAGCTGTTTTTT,CASRGGTLNTGELFF
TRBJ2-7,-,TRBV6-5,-,TGTGCCAGCTGGAGGGGGGGGAGCGAGCAGTACTTC,CASWRGGSEQYF
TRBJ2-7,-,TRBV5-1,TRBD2,TGCGCCAGCAGCTGGGGACTAGGGGACGAGCAGTACTTC,CASSWGLGDEQYF
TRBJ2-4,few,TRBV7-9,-,TGTGCCAGCAGCGCTGAAAACATTCAGTACTTC,CASSAENIQYF
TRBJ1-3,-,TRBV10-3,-,TGTGCCATCAGTGTGGGAGTAGGCGGAAACACCATATATTTT,CAISVGVGGNTIYF
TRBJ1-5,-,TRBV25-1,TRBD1,TGTGCCAGCAGTGCGGGACAGGGGAGTCAGCCCCAGCATTTT,CASSAGQGSQPQHF
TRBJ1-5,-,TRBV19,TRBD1,TGTGCCAGTAGACGACAGGGTTATAGCAATCAGCCCCAGCATTTT,CASRRQGYSNQPQHF
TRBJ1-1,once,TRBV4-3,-,TGCGCCAGCAGCCTTTTCGGGGGTACTGAAGCTTTCTTT,CASSLFGGTEAFF
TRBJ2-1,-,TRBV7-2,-,TGTGCCAGCAGCTTAGATTTCTGGGAAGGTGAGCAGTTCTTC,CASSLDFWEGEQFF
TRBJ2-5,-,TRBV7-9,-,TGTGCCAGCAGCTTAAGCAGGGGAGCAGAGACCCAGTACTTC,CASSLSRGAETQYF
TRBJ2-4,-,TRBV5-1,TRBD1,TGCGCCAGCAGCTTACGGACAGGGGATCAAAGTGCTCAGTACTTC,CASSLRTGDQSAQYF
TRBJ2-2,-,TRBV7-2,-,TGTGCCAGCAGCCCCTCGGGGCTAAACACCGGGGAGCTGTTTTTT,CASSPSGLNTGELFF
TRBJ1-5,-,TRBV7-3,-,TGTGCCAGCAGCTTAAGGTTTAGAGTGAAGGGGGTGAAATATCAGCCCCAGCATTTT,CASSLRFRVKGVKYQPQHF
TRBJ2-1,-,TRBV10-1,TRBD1,TGCGCCAGCATCCCAGGGGGAAGCTCCTACAATGAGCAGTTCTTC,CASIPGGSSYNEQFF
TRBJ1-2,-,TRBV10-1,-,TGCGCCAGCAGTGCGGACGGCTTC,CASSADGF
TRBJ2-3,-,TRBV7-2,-,TGTGCCAGCAGCTTAAGGTTACCCGGCACAGATACGCAGTATTTT,CASSLRLPGTDTQYF
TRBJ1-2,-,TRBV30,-,TGTGCCTGGAGTGCCCAAACCCCCCTACAGGGCTATGGCTACACCTTC,CAWSAQTPLQGYGYTF
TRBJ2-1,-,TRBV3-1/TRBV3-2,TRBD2,TGTGCCAGCAGCCAGCCAGGACTAGCGGGGGGGATAAATGAGCAGTTCTTC,CASSQPGLAGGINEQFF
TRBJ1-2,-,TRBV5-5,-,TGTGCCAGCAGCTTGCCTCGAGTGGCAGGGGCATTCATCTATGGCTACACCTTC,CASSLPRVAGAFIYGYTF
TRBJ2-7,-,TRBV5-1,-,TGCGCCAGCAGCTTGGACGGGACTCCTTCCTACGAGCAGTACTTC,CASSLDGTPSYEQYF
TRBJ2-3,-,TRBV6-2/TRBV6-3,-,TGTGCCAGCAGTTACGCCTCAGATACGCAGTATTTT,CASSYASDTQYF
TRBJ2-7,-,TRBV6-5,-,TGTGCCAGCGGACAAGGGGGGACCAACGTCCGGGAGCAGTACTTC,CASGQGGTNVREQYF
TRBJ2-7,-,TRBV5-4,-,TGTGCCAGCAGCTTGGTGGGCCCAACCTACGAGCAGTACTTC,CASSLVGPTYEQYF
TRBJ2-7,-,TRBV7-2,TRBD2,TGTGCCAGCAGCCCTAGCGGGGGGGGACCCTACGAGCAGTACTTC,CASSPSGGGPYEQYF
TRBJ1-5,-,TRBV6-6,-,TGTGCCAGCAGTTACTCTCGGGACATCGGGCAGCCCCAGCATTTT,CASSYSRDIGQPQHF
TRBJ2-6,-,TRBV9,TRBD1,TGTGCCAGCAGCGCGAGGGCTGCAGGACAGGGGACTGGGGCCAACGTCCTGACTTTC,CASSARAAGQGTGANVLTF
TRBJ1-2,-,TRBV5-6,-,TGTGCCAGCAGCTTTCGAAGGGGAGGGGGCTATGGCTACACCTTC,CASSFRRGGGYGYTF
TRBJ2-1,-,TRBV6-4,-,TGTGCCAGCAGTGAGGAGGAGACCTACAATGAGCAGTTCTTC,CASSEEETYNEQFF
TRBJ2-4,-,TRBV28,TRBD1,TGTGCCAGCAGTCCCCTCGACAGGGAACGAAACATTCAGTACTTC,CASSPLDRERNIQYF
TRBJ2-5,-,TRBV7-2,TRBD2,TGTGCCAGCAGCTCCCTGCGGGGGGCCCTTCAAGAGACCCAGTACTTC,CASSSLRGALQETQYF
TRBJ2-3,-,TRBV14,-,TGTGCCAGCAGCCAGATCACGGGGCGCGGAGATACGCAGTATTTT,CASSQITGRGDTQYF
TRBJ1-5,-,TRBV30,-,TGTGCCTGGAGTCCAGGAAATCAGCCCCAGCATTTT,CAWSPGNQPQHF
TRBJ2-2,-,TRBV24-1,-,TGTGCCACCCGGGGGGCACCGAACACCGGGGAGCTGTTTTTT,CATRGAPNTGELFF
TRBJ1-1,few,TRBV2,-,TGTGCCAGCGTTAAGGGCACTGAAGCTTTCTTT,CASVKGTEAFF